This TCR beta chain was profiled in a study of response to subunit inactivated influenza vaccine. Broader study findings: With each seasonal influenza vaccination, the authors suggested, few new T cells are recruited.

In TCRdb, the RT-PCR reads were re-called with MiXCR into one record per CDR3 protein. The table has 530,000 or so distinct CDR3 sequences, around 11% seen once. This clonotype occurred many times. What it binds is not known. The CDR3 runs 17 residues. Looked up from germline, CDR1 is LGHNA and CDR2 is YSLEER. V was trimmed by 0 bases and J by 3 bases, leaving 15 bases between them. The sequence derives from a man aged 50 to 59 who received an inactivated influenza vaccine. Sequenced material: PBMCs from blood, taken on the day of vaccination. The rearrangement uses TRBV4-3 and TRBJ2-4; a possible D gene is TRBD2 (6 bases). The CDR3 sequence is CASSQDLGGAGKNIQYF. CDR3 nucleotides: TGCGCCAGCAGCCAAGATCTCGGGGGAGCAGGCAAAAACATTCAGTACTTC.